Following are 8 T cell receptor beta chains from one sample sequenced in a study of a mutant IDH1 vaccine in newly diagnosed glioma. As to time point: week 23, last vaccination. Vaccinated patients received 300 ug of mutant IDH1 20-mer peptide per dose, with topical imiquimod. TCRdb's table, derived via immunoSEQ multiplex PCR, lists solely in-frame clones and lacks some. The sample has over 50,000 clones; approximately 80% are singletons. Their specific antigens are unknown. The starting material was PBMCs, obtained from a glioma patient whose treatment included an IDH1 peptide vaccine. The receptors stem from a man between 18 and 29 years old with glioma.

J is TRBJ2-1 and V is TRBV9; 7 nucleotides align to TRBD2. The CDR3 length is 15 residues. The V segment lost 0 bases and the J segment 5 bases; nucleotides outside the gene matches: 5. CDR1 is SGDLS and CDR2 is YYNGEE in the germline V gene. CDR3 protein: CASSVGFSGHNEQFF. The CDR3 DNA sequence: TGTGCCAGCAGCGTAGGGTTTAGCGGGCACAATGAGCAGTTCTTC.

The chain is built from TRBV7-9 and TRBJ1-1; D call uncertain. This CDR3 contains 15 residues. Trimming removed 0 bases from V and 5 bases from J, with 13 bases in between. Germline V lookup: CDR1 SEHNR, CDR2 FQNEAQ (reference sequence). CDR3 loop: CASSLAGFLRTEAFF. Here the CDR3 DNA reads TGTGCCAGCAGCTTAGCTGGGTTTCTAAGGACTGAAGCTTTCTTT.

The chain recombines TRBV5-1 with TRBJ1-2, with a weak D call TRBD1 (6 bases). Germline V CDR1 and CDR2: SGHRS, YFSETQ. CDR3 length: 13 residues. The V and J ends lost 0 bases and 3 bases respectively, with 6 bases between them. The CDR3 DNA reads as TGCGCCAGCAGCTTGGAGGGGGACTATGGCTACACCTTC. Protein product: CASSLEGDYGYTF.

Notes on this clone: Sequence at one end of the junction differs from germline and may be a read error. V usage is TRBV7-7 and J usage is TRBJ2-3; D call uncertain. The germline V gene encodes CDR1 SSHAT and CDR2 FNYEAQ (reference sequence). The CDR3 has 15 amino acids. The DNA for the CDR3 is TGTGCTAGCAGCTTAGCTAGTGGGAGCACAGATACGCAGTATTTT. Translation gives CASSLASGSTDTQYF.

CDR3 in amino acids: CASSVEVRDSQFF. As DNA, the CDR3 is TGTGCCAGCAGCGTAGAAGTACGTGACTCGCAGTTCTTC. The chain uses TRBV9 and TRBJ2-1; D unclear. Deletions cut 0 bases from V and 12 bases from J, with 13 bases between. This CDR3 is 13 amino acids long. Germline V CDR1 and CDR2: SGDLS, YYNGEE.

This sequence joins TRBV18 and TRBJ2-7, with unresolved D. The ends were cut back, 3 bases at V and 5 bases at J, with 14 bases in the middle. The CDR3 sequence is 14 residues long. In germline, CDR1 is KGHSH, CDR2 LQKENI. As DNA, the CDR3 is TGTGCCAGCTCACCCGGGTCGGGTCTCCACGAGCAGTACTTC. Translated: CASSPGSGLHEQYF.

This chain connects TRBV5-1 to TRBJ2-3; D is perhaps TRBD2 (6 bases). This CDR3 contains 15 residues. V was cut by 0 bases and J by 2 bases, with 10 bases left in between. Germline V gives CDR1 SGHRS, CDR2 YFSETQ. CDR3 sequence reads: CASSLGDLYTDTQYF. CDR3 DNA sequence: TGCGCCAGCAGCTTGGGGGACTTATACACAGATACGCAGTATTTT.

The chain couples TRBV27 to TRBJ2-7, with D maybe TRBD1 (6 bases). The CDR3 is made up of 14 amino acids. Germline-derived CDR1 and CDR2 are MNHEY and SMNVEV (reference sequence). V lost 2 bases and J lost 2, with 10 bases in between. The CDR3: CASSLSRGPYEQYF. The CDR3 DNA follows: TGTGCCAGCAGTTTAAGCAGGGGCCCCTACGAGCAGTACTTC.